This paragraph covers one TCR beta chain sequence. The source of the sample is a study of blood T cell repertoires in COVID-19. Study summary: Material from acute and convalescent COVID-19 was sourced from the United States, Italy and Spain. Nucleic acid was either cDNA or gDNA, and it came from T cells, B-cell-depleted T cells, or PBMCs.

V was pared by 6 bases and J by 1 base, with 8 bases of the junction left unmatched. The CDR3 loop spans 16 amino acids. Germline CDR1 and CDR2: MNHEY and SMNVEV (reference sequence). Assay used: immunoSEQ multiplex PCR; TCRdb lists only in-frame clones, some missing. The data show tens of thousands of clones, 80% to 90% seen once. The chain has TRBV27 and TRBJ2-2, with TRBD1 matching 7 bases. The TCR comes from a man aged 35-49 years with acute or convalescent COVID-19. Sequencing was performed on peripheral blood. This CDR3 reads CASSTGQELNTGELFF. The CDR3 DNA sequence: TGTGCCAGCAGCACCGGACAGGAGTTGAACACCGGGGAGCTGTTTTTT.